Following are 2 T cell receptor beta chains from one sample sequenced in a study of T cell changes during pregnancy in multiple sclerosis. Sequencing used immunoSEQ multiplex PCR; TCRdb keeps in-frame clones, though not all of them. The sample records tens of thousands of clones, almost 95% being singletons. This specimen consisted of peripheral blood, obtained in the third trimester of pregnancy. The origin of the receptors is a female donor in good health, enrolled as a control in a pregnancy study.

The chain uses TRBV11-2 and TRBJ1-6, with unresolved D. There are 16 residues in the CDR3. The V end lost 2 bases, the J end lost 10 bases, and 18 bases lay between the germline ends. Germline CDR1 is SGHAT and CDR2 is FQNNGV. CDR3 sequence: CASSLSPSLNSSPLHF. The CDR3 region has the DNA TGTGCCAGCAGCTTATCCCCCTCCTTGAACTCATCACCCCTCCACTTT.

V gene TRBV6-5 combines with J gene TRBJ1-1, with D possibly being TRBD1 (6 bases). CDR3 length equals 15 residues. The V gene's germline CDR1 is MNHEY and CDR2 SVGAGI. V shed 4 bases and J shed 2 bases, with 14 bases lying between them. Written as DNA, the CDR3 is TGTGCCAGCAGTTCCAGACACAGGGATAACACTGAAGCTTTCTTT. It yields the protein CASSSRHRDNTEAFF.